This TCR beta chain was recorded in a study of T-cell reconstitution after alpha-beta-depleted transplantation in children (dated by TCRdb to the mid-2010s). Looking at the study overall: The study quantitatively tracked T-cell immune reconstitution after TCRalphabeta/CD19-depleted allogeneic hematopoietic cell transplantation in children using TCR repertoire profiling.

This clonotype was detected ten times or more. Its antigen is still unknown. Per-base qualities were not stored, and no clone one base away is much larger. The V and J ends are trimmed by 3 bases and 5 bases, leaving 1 base between them. The cysteine opens and the phenylalanine closes a CDR3 of 10 amino acids. Only the CDR3 DNA stays, 30 bases, in frame from base 1. Via the germline V gene (reference sequence), CDR1 is SEHNR and CDR2 FQNEAQ. Library preparation employed PCR. The sequencer was an Illumina HiSeq 2500. TCR library preparation used molecular barcoding, with unique molecular identifiers applied to normalize quantification of the TCRbeta repertoire. In-frame beta chains were kept once TCRdb had trimmed the public reads at Q25 with fastp and called clones with MiXCR. Every CDR3 protein is listed once, alongside the most common genes and DNA of its rows. The sample profile shows 90,000 to 130,000 distinct CDR3 sequences; around 10% of them were found once. Roughly 8% of the sample goes to the ten largest clones.

Rearrangement joined TRBV7-9 to TRBJ2-5; the D gene assignment is ambiguous. The source of this sequence is a human donor who donated a stem cell graft to a child with acute lymphoblastic leukemia. This sample comprised PBMCs from the stem cell graft donor, obtained from the stem cell graft. CDR3 region: CASSFETQYF. Read as DNA, the sequence is TGTGCCAGCAGCTTCGAGACCCAGTACTTC.